These 10 T cell receptor beta chains originate from one sample sequenced in a study of blood T cell repertoires in COVID-19. Clones were sequenced by immunoSEQ multiplex PCR, and TCRdb holds only the in-frame ones, with some missing. The table records roughly 230,000 clones, around 81% of them present only once. Material: peripheral blood. These receptors came from a man aged 50 to 59 with active or convalescent COVID-19.

This chain connects TRBV3-1 (or the pseudogene TRBV3-2) to TRBJ2-1, with 8 bases matching TRBD1. The CDR3 totals 15 residues. Trimming cost V 1 base and J 3 bases; bases outside gene matches: 2. Germline loops: CDR1 LGHDT, CDR2 YNNKEL (reference sequence). The DNA of the CDR3 is TGTGCCAGCAGCCAAGGACAGGGGAACTACAATGAGCAGTTCTTC. It translates to CASSQGQGNYNEQFF.

V is TRBV18 and J is TRBJ1-1; possibly TRBD1 for D (5 bases). The CDR3 runs 16 residues. V was clipped by 2 bases and J by 0 bases, with 13 bases between them. Germline values: CDR1 KGHSH, CDR2 LQKENI. The CDR3 bases are TGTGCCAGCTCACCAACGGGAGGGGCCTTGAACACTGAAGCTTTCTTT. This gives the protein CASSPTGGALNTEAFF.

The rearrangement joins TRBV4-3 to TRBJ2-3; 10 nucleotides align to TRBD1. The trim removed 1 base at V and 3 bases at J, leaving 1 base unmatched. The CDR3 extends over 15 amino acids. Germline lookup yields CDR1 LGHNA and CDR2 YSLEER. This CDR3 is CASSQGTGGTDTQYF. CDR3 DNA: TGCGCCAGCAGCCAAGGGACAGGGGGGACAGATACGCAGTATTTT.

V is TRBV5-4 and J is TRBJ1-2, with D uncertain. V lost 1 base and J 3 bases, leaving 7 bases between the germline ends. The CDR3 is 13 residues long. CDR1 and CDR2 (germline): SGHNT, YYREEE (reference sequence). CDR3 residues: CASSLSTDYGYTF. CDR3 sequence (DNA): TGTGCCAGCAGCTTGTCCACGGACTATGGCTACACCTTC. Together with reference TRBV5-4 and TRBJ1-2, the CDR3 gives the full variable domain: ETGVTQSPTHLIKTRGQQVTLRCSSQSGHNTVSWYQQALGQGPQFIFQYYREEENGRGNFPPRFSGLQFPNYSSELNVNALELDDSALYLCASSLSTDYGYTFGSGTRLTVV.

The chain recombines TRBV19 with TRBJ1-3, with 7 nucleotides matching TRBD1. In germline, CDR1 is LNHDA, CDR2 SQIVND (reference sequence). The CDR3 runs to 14 residues. V lost 3 bases and J lost 6; bases outside the gene matches: 5. The CDR3 nucleotides read TGTGCCAGTAGTATCCGACAGGGAGTAAACACCATATATTTT. This codes for CASSIRQGVNTIYF.

This rearrangement joins TRBV5-1 to TRBJ2-5; 8 bases agree with TRBD1. J lost 1 base, V lost 4 bases, and 6 bases had no gene match. The CDR3 extends over 15 amino acids. CDR1 is SGHRS and CDR2 is YFSETQ in the germline V gene. CDR3 region: CASSLETGAQETQYF. The CDR3 nucleotides are TGCGCCAGCAGCCTCGAGACAGGGGCCCAAGAGACCCAGTACTTC.

This sequence joins TRBV19 and TRBJ2-7; D might be TRBD1 (6 bases). Germline V gene data show CDR1 as LNHDA and CDR2 as SQIVND (reference sequence). Between the trimmed V and J ends, which lost 5 bases and 1 base, there was a span of 12 bases. The CDR3 runs to 14 residues. This CDR3 reads CASSQQGRSYEQYF. CDR3 in DNA: TGTGCCAGTAGTCAACAGGGACGTTCCTACGAGCAGTACTTC. The whole variable domain, remainder taken from reference TRBV19 and TRBJ2-7, is DGGITQSPKYLFRKEGQNVTLSCEQNLNHDAMYWYRQDPGQGLRLIYYSQIVNDFQKGDIAEGYSVSREKKESFPLTVTSAQKNPTAFYLCASSQQGRSYEQYFGPGTRLTVT.

This clone is a singleton in its sample. The rearrangement links TRBV6-5 to TRBJ2-1; tentative D call: TRBD1 (7 bases). CDR1 is MNHEY, CDR2 SVGAGI, per germline. The CDR3 spans 15 residues. V was shortened by 7 bases and J by 6 bases, with 19 bases between the two germline ends. DNA of the CDR3: TGTGCCAGCACCCCCGCCGGAGGGGGCCGCAATGAGCAGTTCTTC. This codes for CASTPAGGGRNEQFF.

The genes are TRBV12-3 or TRBV12-4 and TRBJ1-1; possibly TRBD1 for D (5 bases). With 3 bases removed from V and 10 bases from J, the gap between germline ends came to 12 bases. This CDR3 comprises 12 residues. CDR3 in DNA: TGTGCCAGCAGTTTGATCCAGGGTGTAGCTTTCTTT. It encodes CASSLIQGVAFF.

The chain joins TRBV30 to TRBJ1-5; TRBD1 agrees at 7 bases. The CDR3 extends over 15 amino acids. The V gene's germline CDR1 is GTSNPN and CDR2 SVGIG (reference sequence). The junction had 4 bases not matched to a gene; V was cut back by 0 bases and J by 2 bases. CDR3 region: CAWSVRDRGNQPQHF. For the CDR3, the DNA is TGTGCCTGGAGTGTCCGAGACAGGGGCAATCAGCCCCAGCATTTT.